This T cell receptor (beta chain) is drawn from a study of T cells after yellow fever vaccination. Study-wide results and limits: Clonotypes found in both CD4 and CD8 compartments made up a small share. Booster sampling recovered most clones from primary vaccination (96% CD4, 80% to 90% CD8).

TCRdb recomputed calls from the 5' RACE reads with MiXCR, one row per CDR3 protein. This repertoire shows just over 300,000 distinct CDR3 sequences, more than 3% found once; its top ten account for 20% to 25%. About this clonotype: Its antigen remains unknown.

The source of this sequence is a young man who received the YFV17D yellow fever vaccine. Sequences were derived from PBMCs, sampled on the day of the yellow fever booster vaccination.

CDR3 sequence (DNA): TGTGCCAGCAGTCGGGCGGTAGCGGTATCCTACAATGAGCAGTTCTTC. It codes for CASSRAVAVSYNEQFF. V is TRBV6-1 and J is TRBJ2-1; D perhaps matches TRBD2 (6 bases). CDR1 is MNHNS, CDR2 SASEGT, per germline. The CDR3 is made up of 16 amino acids. V lost 5 bases and J 1 base, leaving 15 bases between the germline ends.